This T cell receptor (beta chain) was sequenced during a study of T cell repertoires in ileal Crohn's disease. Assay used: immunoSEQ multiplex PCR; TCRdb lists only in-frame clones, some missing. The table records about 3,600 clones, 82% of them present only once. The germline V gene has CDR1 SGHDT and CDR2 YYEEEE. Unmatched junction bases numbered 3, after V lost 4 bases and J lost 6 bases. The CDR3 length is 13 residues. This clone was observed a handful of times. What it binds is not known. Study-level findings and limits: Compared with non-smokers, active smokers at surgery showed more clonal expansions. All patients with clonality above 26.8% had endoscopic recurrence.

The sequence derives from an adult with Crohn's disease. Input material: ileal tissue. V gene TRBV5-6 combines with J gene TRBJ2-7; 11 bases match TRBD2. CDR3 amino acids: CASSMGTSGEQYV. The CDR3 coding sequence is TGTGCCAGCAGCATGGGGACTAGCGGCGAGCAGTACGTC.